This T cell receptor beta chain was identified in a study of blood T cell repertoires in COVID-19. This CDR3 is built from 14 residues. Germline-derived CDR1 and CDR2 are LNHDA and SQIVND (reference sequence). V shed 0 bases and J shed 3 bases, with 9 bases lying between them. Methods used by the authors: For nucleated cells, counts were estimated from reference gene primer amplification. Only in-frame clones appear in the TCRdb table, and some are missing; sequencing was by immunoSEQ multiplex PCR. Clone size and the V and J calls come from that table; the DNA yielded D and trimming. The sample includes roughly 300,000 clones, 85% to 90% seen only once; the top ten take around 1.5%. This clone was found a few times.

What was sequenced was peripheral blood. This sequence was found in a woman in her forties who had recovered from COVID-19. V is TRBV19 and J is TRBJ2-7; D not resolved. Written as DNA, the CDR3 is TGTGCCAGTAGTATAGAGCCAGGTTTCTACGAGCAGTACTTC. Its translation: CASSIEPGFYEQYF.